A single sample is the source of the 18 T cell receptor beta chains below, sequenced in a study of identical twins. TCRdb itself ran the 5' RACE reads through MiXCR, one entry per CDR3 protein. This sample has 240,000 or so distinct CDR3 sequences, with approximately 11% found just once. These sequences were also reported in another study, on yellow fever vaccine responses in identical twins.

Sequenced: memory (CD45RO+) T cells sorted from blood. These receptors were taken from a woman between 18 and 29 years old in good health.

This clonotype was seen a few times. The V call is TRBV29-1, the J call TRBJ2-5; D may correspond to TRBD1 or TRBD2 (6 bases each). The CDR3 has 14 residues. CDR1 SQVTM and CDR2 ANQGSEA come from the germline V gene. V shed 2 bases and J shed 5 bases, with 15 bases lying between them. The CDR3 DNA sequence: TGCAGCGTTGAAAAGGATCCGGGGGCGGAGACCCAGTACTTC. This translates into CSVEKDPGAETQYF.

The chain recombines TRBV27 with TRBJ2-3; 11 bases are shared with TRBD2. Germline CDR1 is MNHEY and CDR2 is SMNVEV (reference sequence). V lost 9 bases and J lost 2; bases outside the gene matches: 7. This CDR3 spans 15 amino acids. CDR3: CASQRTSGFTDTQYF. DNA of the CDR3: TGTGCCAGTCAGAGGACTAGCGGGTTCACAGATACGCAGTATTTT.

The rearrangement joins TRBV15 to TRBJ2-1; TRBD2 agrees at 7 bases. V shed 2 bases and J 7 bases; nucleotides not matched to a gene: 17. Germline V CDR1 and CDR2: LNHNV, YYDKDF (reference sequence). This CDR3 comprises 18 residues. The DNA of the CDR3 is TGTGCCACCAGCAGATCAAAATCATCTGGGAGGGCTCGGAATGAGCAGTTCTTC. Protein sequence: CATSRSKSSGRARNEQFF.

This clonotype was picked up a small number of times. The rearrangement joins TRBV5-1 to TRBJ2-1; D remains unclear. This CDR3 region has 15 residues. The V and J ends lost 0 bases and 4 bases respectively, with 11 bases between them. Germline CDR1 is SGHRS and CDR2 is YFSETQ. The CDR3 DNA follows: TGCGCCAGCAGCTTGGCTGCAACCTTATACAATGAGCAGTTCTTC. Translated: CASSLAATLYNEQFF.

The chain joins TRBV6-1 to TRBJ2-3; maybe TRBD2 (6 bases). Germline CDR1 is MNHNS and CDR2 is SASEGT. Between the trimmed V and J ends, which lost 7 bases and 5 bases, there was a span of 16 bases. This CDR3 has 14 residues. This CDR3 reads CASTSPVGGDTQYF. CDR3 DNA sequence: TGTGCCAGCACCTCCCCGGTGGGGGGAGATACGCAGTATTTT.

The chain uses TRBV28 and TRBJ2-7, with 8 nucleotides matching TRBD1. Germline V gene data show CDR1 as MDHEN and CDR2 as SYDVKM. The CDR3 covers 16 residues. With 6 bases clipped from V and 4 bases from J, the junction kept 14 bases outside the gene matches. The DNA for the CDR3 is TGTGCCAGCAGACCTACCGGGACAGGCGACCTTTACGAGCAGTACTTC. Its protein is CASRPTGTGDLYEQYF.

This clonotype was recorded at least ten times. The chain links TRBV18 to TRBJ2-1, with 10 bases fitting TRBD1. Germline V gene sequence: CDR1 KGHSH, CDR2 LQKENI. The CDR3 extends over 16 amino acids. The V and J ends lost 0 bases and 4 bases, in that order; junction bases with no gene match: 3. CDR3 in amino acids: CASSPPDRGRYNEQFF. CDR3 coding DNA: TGTGCCAGCTCACCACCTGACAGGGGGCGATACAATGAGCAGTTCTTC.

The CDR3, as DNA: TGCGCCAGCAGCCAAGATCTGTTCACGGGGACCGGGGAGACCCAGTACTTC. Translating gives CASSQDLFTGTGETQYF. The chain uses TRBV4-1 and TRBJ2-5; D is tentatively TRBD1 or TRBD2 (5 bases each). With 0 bases removed from V and 5 bases from J, the gap between germline ends came to 19 bases. In germline, CDR1 is MGHRA, CDR2 YSYEKL. There are 17 residues in the CDR3.

This clonotype was counted between two and nine times. The chain joins TRBV27 to TRBJ2-2; D is undetermined. The CDR3 totals 15 residues. Germline lookup yields CDR1 MNHEY and CDR2 SMNVEV (reference sequence). Trimming left V 4 bases short and J 1 base short, with 10 bases between. The CDR3 DNA reads TGTGCCAGCAGTTCCCCCGAGAGGAACACCGGGGAGCTGTTTTTT. This sequence encodes CASSSPERNTGELFF.

The gene calls are TRBV29-1 and TRBJ2-7, with 7 bases fitting TRBD1. The CDR3 sequence is 15 residues long. Germline-derived CDR1 and CDR2 are SQVTM and ANQGSEA. V shed 5 bases and J 5 bases; nucleotides not matched to a gene: 15. CDR3 sequence reads: CSVISPGTVGHEQYF. Written as DNA, the CDR3 is TGCAGCGTTATCTCTCCTGGGACAGTCGGCCACGAGCAGTACTTC.

There are many counts of this clonotype. The CDR3 DNA reads as TGCAGCGTTGAGCGGTACAATGAGCAGTTCTTC. Translating it yields CSVERYNEQFF. The V gene is TRBV29-1, the J gene TRBJ2-1; D ambiguous. V gave up 3 bases and J gave up 4 bases, with 4 bases separating them. CDR1 and CDR2 (germline): SQVTM, ANQGSEA. This CDR3 is built from 11 residues.

This chain links TRBV6-2 or TRBV6-3 with TRBJ2-5; 12 positions agree with TRBD2. Looked up from germline, CDR1 is MNHEY and CDR2 is SVGEGT. The trim removed 6 bases at V and 4 bases at J, leaving 6 bases unmatched. The CDR3 is 15 residues long. In DNA form, the CDR3 reads TGTGCCAGCAGACTAGCGGGAGGCCCAGGAGAGACCCAGTACTTC. As protein: CASRLAGGPGETQYF.

The rearrangement links TRBV2 to TRBJ2-7; maybe TRBD2 (5 bases). Germline CDR1 and CDR2: SNHLY and FYNNEI. The V gene lost 6 bases and the J gene lost 2 bases, with 17 bases spanning the gap. The CDR3 is made up of 15 amino acids. The CDR3 sequence: CASRLSGEPTYEQYF. CDR3 coding DNA: TGTGCCAGCAGACTATCCGGGGAACCCACCTACGAGCAGTACTTC.

The chain joins TRBV3-1 to TRBJ2-5, with 7 bases identical to TRBD1. The CDR3 is 15 residues long. The germline gives CDR1 LGHDT, CDR2 YNNKEL (reference sequence). Trimming removed 4 bases from V and 4 bases from J; junction bases left unmatched: 9. CDR3 loop: CASSRKIQGSETQYF. The CDR3 DNA sequence: TGTGCCAGCAGCCGAAAAATACAGGGGTCAGAGACCCAGTACTTC.

This clonotype was counted between two and nine times. This sequence joins TRBV6-1 and TRBJ1-5; D is uncertain. The CDR3 runs to 16 residues. CDR1 and CDR2 (germline): MNHNS, SASEGT. V lost 1 base, J lost 4 bases, and 14 bases lay in between. This CDR3 reads CASSEELVPGNQPQHF. The CDR3 DNA follows: TGTGCCAGCAGTGAAGAGTTGGTTCCAGGAAATCAGCCCCAGCATTTT.

This clonotype turned up a few times. Here the CDR3 reads CASRVAGVGTGELFF. CDR3 bases: TGTGCCAGCAGGGTAGCGGGAGTGGGCACCGGGGAGCTGTTTTTT. The rearrangement uses TRBV7-2 and TRBJ2-2, with TRBD2 matching over 9 bases. From germline, CDR1 is SGHTA and CDR2 FQGNSA. Trimming took 6 bases from V and 4 from J; bases not matched to a gene: 6. CDR3 length: 15 amino acids. The whole variable domain, remainder taken from reference TRBV7-2 and TRBJ2-2, is GAGVSQSPSNKVTEKGKDVELRCDPISGHTALYWYRQSLGQGLEFLIYFQGNSAPDKSGLPSDRFSAERTGGSVSTLTIQRTQQEDSAVYLCASRVAGVGTGELFFGEGSRLTVL.

The chain couples TRBV27 to TRBJ2-4, with 8 bases lining up with TRBD1. Germline V lookup: CDR1 MNHEY, CDR2 SMNVEV (reference sequence). This CDR3 is 14 amino acids long. With V trimmed by 6 bases and J by 1 base, 2 bases remained unmatched. CDR3 region: CASSQGAAKNIQYF. CDR3 coding DNA: TGTGCCAGCAGCCAGGGGGCGGCCAAAAACATTCAGTACTTC.

J is TRBJ2-7 and V is TRBV10-3; D not certain. The CDR3 has 11 amino acids. Between the trimmed V and J ends, which lost 10 bases and 6 bases, there was a span of 13 bases. Germline V gene data show CDR1 as ENHRY and CDR2 as SYGVKD. The DNA of the CDR3 is TGTGCCAGCTCCCAGCTGGGCGAGCAGTACTTC. The encoded protein is CASSQLGEQYF.